This T cell receptor beta chain is drawn from a study of radiation and T cells in renal cell carcinoma. Overall study results and limits: Top tumor clonotypes rose in blood 2 weeks post-radiation, then contracted.

Indicated time point: blood 4 weeks post-SBRT, at nephrectomy. Treatment: 15 Gy SBRT to primary tumor, nephrectomy 4 weeks later. The V end lost 0 bases, the J end lost 8 bases, and 19 bases lay between the germline ends. The CDR3 is made up of 16 amino acids. The germline gives CDR1 MNHEY, CDR2 SMNVEV (reference sequence). To note about this clone: Its antigen is as yet unknown.

Assay: immunoSEQ multiplex PCR; the TCRdb copy retains only in-frame clones and omits some. The sample holds approximately 170,000 clones, 88% seen once. The sample was blood, taken from a patient whose treatment included radiotherapy and nephrectomy. This receptor was obtained from a woman between 45 and 65 years old with renal cell carcinoma. J is TRBJ1-2 and V is TRBV27; weak D call: TRBD1 (6 bases). As DNA, the CDR3 is TGTGCCAGCAGTTTATCTGTCCCAGGGGTATCGGGCGGCTACACCTTC. Translated: CASSLSVPGVSGGYTF.